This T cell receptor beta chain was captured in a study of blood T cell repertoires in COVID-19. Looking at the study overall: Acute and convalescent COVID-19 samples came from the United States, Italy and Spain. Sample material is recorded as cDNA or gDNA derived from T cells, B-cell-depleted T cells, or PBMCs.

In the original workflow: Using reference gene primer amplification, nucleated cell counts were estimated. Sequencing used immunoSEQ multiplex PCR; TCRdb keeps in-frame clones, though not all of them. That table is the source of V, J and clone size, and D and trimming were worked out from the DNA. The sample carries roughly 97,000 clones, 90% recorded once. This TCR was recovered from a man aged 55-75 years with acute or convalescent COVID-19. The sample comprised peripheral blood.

In DNA form, the CDR3 reads TGTGCCAGCAGTTTTGGCAGTAATCAGCCCCAGCATTTT. Translated, it gives CASSFGSNQPQHF. The rearrangement joins TRBV12-3 or TRBV12-4 to TRBJ1-5, with D unclear. With 3 bases removed from V and 4 bases from J, the gap between germline ends came to 7 bases. This CDR3 contains 13 residues.